One sample yielded the 30 T cell receptor beta chains listed below, sequenced in a study of OX40 agonist ivuxolimab in advanced cancers. Sequenced by immunoSEQ multiplex PCR; TCRdb stores in-frame clones only, minus some. The sample includes approximately 130,000 clones, about nine tenths of them seen just once. The sample here was CD4+ or CD8+ T cells sorted from blood, taken in a trial of the OX40 agonist ivuxolimab. The receptors were sampled from an adult with an advanced solid tumor such as melanoma, head and neck, liver or kidney cancer.

The chain employs TRBV19 and TRBJ2-2; 8 bases fit TRBD2. Germline CDR1 and CDR2: LNHDA and SQIVND (reference sequence). With 4 bases clipped from V and 4 bases from J, the junction kept 5 bases outside the gene matches. The CDR3 sequence is 15 residues long. CDR3 residues: CASSSSGTLTGELFF. The CDR3 DNA reads as TGTGCCAGTAGTAGTAGCGGGACCCTCACCGGGGAGCTGTTTTTT.

The V gene is TRBV9, the J gene TRBJ2-2; tentative D call: TRBD2 (6 bases). CDR3 length: 15 amino acids. V lost 0 bases, J lost 4 bases, and 10 bases lay in between. Germline V gene data show CDR1 as SGDLS and CDR2 as YYNGEE. The CDR3 protein is CASSVDGGSTGELFF. DNA for the CDR3: TGTGCCAGCAGCGTAGATGGGGGGAGCACCGGGGAGCTGTTTTTT.

The chain couples TRBV27 to TRBJ2-7; TRBD1 might be the D (6 bases). This CDR3 is 15 amino acids long. Germline V gene sequence: CDR1 MNHEY, CDR2 SMNVEV (reference sequence). With 5 bases removed from V and 5 bases from J, the gap between germline ends came to 19 bases. CDR3 loop: CASSPRTERTHEQYF. For the CDR3, the DNA is TGTGCCAGCAGTCCTAGGACAGAGAGGACCCACGAGCAGTACTTC.

This clone was picked up one time. The CDR3 bases are TGCGCCAGCAGCCAAGAGCGAGGGCCTAGGTCTGGGGCCAACGTCCTGACTTTC. Encoded protein: CASSQERGPRSGANVLTF. The chain has TRBV4-3 and TRBJ2-6; maybe TRBD2 (5 bases). Trimming cost V 0 bases and J 1 base, with 13 bases left between them. Germline CDR1 is LGHNA and CDR2 is YSLEER. This CDR3 spans 18 amino acids.

This chain joins TRBV19 and TRBJ1-5; a weak D match, TRBD1 (5 bases). CDR1 is LNHDA and CDR2 is SQIVND in the germline V gene (reference sequence). This CDR3 spans 16 amino acids. The V gene lost 3 bases and the J gene lost 1 base, with 13 bases spanning the gap. In DNA form, the CDR3 reads TGTGCCAGTAGTATGGGCAGGGCGGAGAGCAATCAGCCCCAGCATTTT. Translated: CASSMGRAESNQPQHF.

This CDR3 is CASSLGGISYEQYF. CDR3 coding DNA: TGCGCCAGCAGCTTGGGCGGGATCTCCTACGAGCAGTACTTC. The V call is TRBV5-1, the J call TRBJ2-7, with D perhaps matching TRBD2 (6 bases). The CDR3 contains 14 residues. The V gene lost 0 bases and the J gene lost 0 bases, with 7 bases spanning the gap. Germline loops: CDR1 SGHRS, CDR2 YFSETQ.

The chain combines TRBV30 with TRBJ2-7, with unresolved D. With 0 bases removed from V and 5 bases from J, the gap between germline ends came to 8 bases. This CDR3 is 12 amino acids long. The V gene's germline CDR1 is GTSNPN and CDR2 SVGIG (reference sequence). CDR3 amino acids: CAWSVPPDEQYF. The CDR3 DNA is TGTGCCTGGAGTGTACCCCCGGACGAGCAGTACTTC.

V and J are TRBV28 and TRBJ1-3, with 7 bases identical to TRBD1. This CDR3 region has 15 residues. The ends lost 2 bases at V and 3 bases at J; junction bases unmatched: 4. Germline V gene lookup returns CDR1 MDHEN and CDR2 SYDVKM. In nucleotides, the CDR3 is TGTGCCAGCAGTTTAAGACAGGGAAATGGAAACACCATATATTTT. It is translated as CASSLRQGNGNTIYF. Looking up the rest from reference TRBV28 and TRBJ1-3 gives the full variable domain: DVKVTQSSRYLVKRTGEKVFLECVQDMDHENMFWYRQDPGLGLRLIYFSYDVKMKEKGDIPEGYSVSREKKERFSLILESASTNQTSMYLCASSLRQGNGNTIYFGEGSWLTVV.

This chain connects TRBV7-9 to TRBJ2-5, with 8 bases that match TRBD2. The CDR3 has 16 residues. Per germline, CDR1 SEHNR and CDR2 FQNEAQ (reference sequence). After removal of 5 bases from V and 1 base from J, the junction contained 9 bases not matched to a gene. In DNA, the CDR3 is TGTGCCAGCAGCCCCAAGGTAGCGGGATTCCAAGAGACCCAGTACTTC. It is translated as CASSPKVAGFQETQYF.

This chain joins TRBV7-9 and TRBJ2-1; unclear D gene. V gave up 3 bases and J gave up 3 bases, with 3 bases separating them. Germline lookup yields CDR1 SEHNR and CDR2 FQNEAQ (reference sequence). The CDR3 runs to 12 residues. This chain's CDR3 is CASSLNYNEQFF. The CDR3 DNA reads as TGTGCCAGCAGCTTGAACTACAATGAGCAGTTCTTC. Filled out from reference TRBV7-9 and TRBJ2-1, the complete variable domain reads DTGVSQNPRHKITKRGQNVTFRCDPISEHNRLYWYRQTLGQGPEFLTYFQNEAQLEKSRLLSDRFSAERPKGSFSTLEIQRTEQGDSAMYLCASSLNYNEQFFGPGTRLTVL.

V usage is TRBV28 and J usage is TRBJ1-3, with a possible D match to TRBD1 (5 bases). V lost 4 bases and J 2 bases, leaving 12 bases between the germline ends. Germline CDR1 reads MDHEN; CDR2 reads SYDVKM. The CDR3 contains 15 residues. The chain's CDR3 is CASSSQASPGNTIYF. The CDR3 nucleotides are TGTGCCAGCAGTTCACAGGCCTCCCCTGGAAACACCATATATTTT.

The chain is built from TRBV2 and TRBJ2-1, with 11 positions matching TRBD2. Germline lookup yields CDR1 SNHLY and CDR2 FYNNEI. This CDR3 region has 14 residues. V shed 8 bases and J 5 bases; nucleotides not matched to a gene: 5. The CDR3 spells CASGRTSGHNEQFF. CDR3 DNA: TGTGCCAGCGGACGGACTAGCGGGCACAATGAGCAGTTCTTC. Using reference TRBV2 and TRBJ2-1 for the parts outside the CDR3, the full variable domain is EPEVTQTPSHQVTQMGQEVILRCVPISNHLYFYWYRQILGQKVEFLVSFYNNEISEKSEIFDDQFSVERPDGSNFTLKIRSTKLEDSAMYFCASGRTSGHNEQFFGPGTRLTVL.

The V and J genes are TRBV25-1 and TRBJ2-2; D might be TRBD1 (6 bases). This CDR3 is 16 amino acids long. V was pared by 4 bases and J by 3 bases, with 15 bases between. Germline V CDR1 and CDR2: MGHDK, SYGVNS. This chain's CDR3 is CASSASTGFYTGELFF. CDR3 sequence (DNA): TGTGCCAGCAGTGCCAGTACAGGGTTCTACACCGGGGAGCTGTTTTTT.

The rearrangement uses TRBV9 and TRBJ2-7; D gene ambiguous. The germline V gene has CDR1 SGDLS and CDR2 YYNGEE. Trimming took off 7 bases at V and 3 bases at J, with 14 bases between the two ends. The CDR3 runs 13 residues. CDR3 amino acids: CASGSQNNYEQYF. DNA for the CDR3: TGTGCCAGCGGGTCCCAAAATAACTACGAGCAGTACTTC.

This chain uses TRBV28 with TRBJ2-1, with TRBD2 matching 13 bases. The CDR3 runs 19 residues. Germline assignment: CDR1 MDHEN and CDR2 SYDVKM. The ends lost 7 bases at V and 0 bases at J; junction bases unmatched: 12. CDR3 nucleotide sequence: TGTGCCAGCATCAAACCGGGACTAGCGGGATCACGCTCCTACAATGAGCAGTTCTTC. Translated, it gives CASIKPGLAGSRSYNEQFF.

The chain is built from TRBV5-6 and TRBJ2-7; tentatively, D is TRBD1 (6 bases). Germline CDR1 and CDR2: SGHDT and YYEEEE. Trimming stripped 4 bases from V and 6 bases from J, with 14 bases between. This CDR3 region has 13 residues. CDR3 protein: CASSETGRPEQYF. CDR3 coding DNA: TGTGCCAGCAGCGAGACAGGTAGGCCCGAGCAGTACTTC.

Here the CDR3 DNA reads TGTGCCAGCTCACCACCTGACAGGGGGGATGACGAGCAGTACTTC. Its translation is CASSPPDRGDDEQYF. The chain employs TRBV18 and TRBJ2-7; TRBD1 aligns across 9 bases. This CDR3 has 15 amino acids. Unmatched junction bases numbered 5, after V lost 0 bases and J lost 5 bases. Germline V gene lookup returns CDR1 KGHSH and CDR2 LQKENI.

The V call is TRBV6-5, the J call TRBJ2-7, with TRBD1 matching over 8 bases. The germline CDR1 and CDR2 sequences are MNHEY and SVGAGI. The CDR3 sequence is 11 residues long. The J segment lost 9 bases and the V segment lost 8 bases, leaving 6 bases of the junction unmatched. CDR3 residues: CASGQGFGQYF. The CDR3 bases are TGTGCCAGCGGACAGGGTTTCGGGCAGTACTTC.

This clone has just one count. The V gene is TRBV27, the J gene TRBJ2-1; 9 bases fit TRBD2. V trimming: 5 bases; J trimming: 9 bases; junction bases outside the gene matches: 14. The CDR3 spans 16 residues. Germline CDR1 is MNHEY and CDR2 is SMNVEV (reference sequence). CDR3 coding DNA: TGTGCCAGCAGTACCCGCTTGCAGCGGGAGGTCGCTGAGCAGTTCTTC. Translating gives CASSTRLQREVAEQFF.

The chain joins TRBV5-1 to TRBJ1-3, with D possibly TRBD1 on 5 matching bases. Germline CDR1 reads SGHRS; CDR2 reads YFSETQ. This CDR3 region has 16 residues. The V and J ends lost 4 bases and 0 bases respectively, with 14 bases between them. CDR3 protein: CASSLGGRGSGNTIYF. CDR3 sequence (DNA): TGCGCCAGCAGCCTTGGGGGACGGGGCTCTGGAAACACCATATATTTT.

This chain connects TRBV7-3 to TRBJ2-7, with D maybe TRBD1 (6 bases). The germline V gene has CDR1 SGHTA and CDR2 FQGTGA. This CDR3 spans 15 amino acids. V was cut by 4 bases and J by 3 bases, with 16 bases left in between. CDR3 bases: TGTGCCAGCAGCTCGCCCGGGACATCTAACTACGAGCAGTACTTC. As protein: CASSSPGTSNYEQYF.

J is TRBJ1-1 and V is TRBV28; 7 bases are shared with TRBD1. CDR1 and CDR2 from the germline V gene are MDHEN and SYDVKM. CDR3 length equals 13 residues. With V trimmed by 6 bases and J by 8 bases, 9 bases remained unmatched. CDR3 protein: CASSRGQVREAFF. In nucleotides, the CDR3 is TGTGCCAGCAGCCGAGGACAGGTTAGGGAAGCTTTCTTT.

The chain is built from TRBV5-4 and TRBJ1-1; the match to TRBD1 covers 9 bases. After removal of 3 bases from V and 6 bases from J, the junction contained 6 bases not matched to a gene. Germline V gene data show CDR1 as SGHNT and CDR2 as YYREEE (reference sequence). The CDR3 contains 14 residues. The CDR3 region has the DNA TGTGCCAGCAGCTGGGCCGGGACAGGGTCTGAAGCTTTCTTT. Protein product: CASSWAGTGSEAFF.

A single count supports this clone. The chain employs TRBV5-1 and TRBJ1-2; tentatively, D is TRBD1 (5 bases). The CDR3 runs to 15 residues. Trimming pared 0 bases from V and 0 bases from J, leaving 9 bases between. Germline lookup yields CDR1 SGHRS and CDR2 YFSETQ. CDR3 nucleotide sequence: TGCGCCAGCAGCTTGGGGGACCGAGCTAACTATGGCTACACCTTC. Its translation: CASSLGDRANYGYTF. The full variable domain, rest sourced from reference TRBV5-1 and TRBJ1-2, is KAGVTQTPRYLIKTRGQQVTLSCSPISGHRSVSWYQQTPGQGLQFLFEYFSETQRNKGNFPGRFSGRQFSNSRSEMNVSTLELGDSALYLCASSLGDRANYGYTFGSGTRLTVV.

The chain couples TRBV7-9 to TRBJ2-5; the match to TRBD2 covers 8 bases. Losses at the gene ends were 1 base for V and 4 bases for J; bases not matched to a gene: 2. The CDR3 is 14 residues long. CDR1 is SEHNR and CDR2 is FQNEAQ in the germline V gene (reference sequence). CDR3 nucleotide sequence: TGTGCCAGCAGCTTAGGGACTAGCAGAGAGACCCAGTACTTC. It specifies CASSLGTSRETQYF.

This rearrangement joins TRBV6-6 to TRBJ2-2, with 7 bases that match TRBD2. The V gene's germline CDR1 is MNHNY and CDR2 SVGAGI (reference sequence). Trimming removed 8 bases from V and 1 base from J; junction bases left unmatched: 4. CDR3 length: 14 residues. CDR3 nucleotide sequence: TGTGCCAGCGCGGCTAGCGGGAACACCGGGGAGCTGTTTTTT. Protein sequence: CASAASGNTGELFF.

The V and J genes are TRBV11-2 and TRBJ2-1, with D unresolved. V shed 3 bases and J shed 0 bases, with 12 bases lying between them. Germline values: CDR1 SGHAT, CDR2 FQNNGV. This CDR3 spans 16 amino acids. The CDR3 nucleotides are TGTGCCAGCAGCTTGGGCCCTCTCAGCTCCTACAATGAGCAGTTCTTC. As protein: CASSLGPLSSYNEQFF.

The chain combines TRBV11-2 with TRBJ2-1; unclear D gene. CDR1 is SGHAT, CDR2 FQNNGV, per germline. The V end lost 1 base, the J end lost 3 bases, and 13 bases lay between the germline ends. The CDR3 contains 16 residues. The CDR3 DNA reads TGTGCCAGCAGCTTAGCAGGCATCAGAGGCTACAATGAGCAGTTCTTC. Residues: CASSLAGIRGYNEQFF. Filled out from reference TRBV11-2 and TRBJ2-1, the complete variable domain reads EAGVAQSPRYKIIEKRQSVAFWCNPISGHATLYWYQQILGQGPKLLIQFQNNGVVDDSQLPKDRFSAERLKGVDSTLKIQPAKLEDSAVYLCASSLAGIRGYNEQFFGPGTRLTVL.

The rearrangement uses TRBV19 and TRBJ1-4, with 11 bases fitting TRBD1. V shed 6 bases and J 5 bases; nucleotides not matched to a gene: 5. CDR3 size: 15 residues. The germline V gene has CDR1 LNHDA and CDR2 SQIVND (reference sequence). The DNA for the CDR3 is TGTGCCAGTAGCCGGACAGGGGGCAAGAATGAAAAACTGTTTTTT. It specifies CASSRTGGKNEKLFF. Filled out from reference TRBV19 and TRBJ1-4, the complete variable domain reads DGGITQSPKYLFRKEGQNVTLSCEQNLNHDAMYWYRQDPGQGLRLIYYSQIVNDFQKGDIAEGYSVSREKKESFPLTVTSAQKNPTAFYLCASSRTGGKNEKLFFGSGTQLSVL.

This sequence joins TRBV18 and TRBJ1-2, with D uncertain. The germline V gene has CDR1 KGHSH and CDR2 LQKENI. The CDR3 length is 14 residues. The V end lost 1 base, the J end lost 3 bases, and 9 bases lay between the germline ends. CDR3 amino acids: CASSPLQRDYGYTF. CDR3 DNA: TGTGCCAGCTCACCACTTCAGAGGGACTATGGCTACACCTTC.